Presented here are 8 T cell receptor beta chains from one specimen sequenced in a study of T cell changes during pregnancy in multiple sclerosis. Profiled with immunoSEQ multiplex PCR; TCRdb holds only in-frame clones, not every one. In the table there are about 32,000 clones, approximately 89% of which are singletons. The sample was CD8+ T cells from peripheral blood mononuclear cells, taken in the first trimester of pregnancy. The receptors were sampled from a female donor with multiple sclerosis, enrolled in a pregnancy study.

This chain joins TRBV27 and TRBJ2-7, with 7 bases lining up with TRBD1. Germline CDR1 reads MNHEY; CDR2 reads SMNVEV (reference sequence). The CDR3 length is 13 residues. Trimming took 6 bases from V and 1 from J; bases not matched to a gene: 3. CDR3 nucleotide sequence: TGTGCCAGCAGCTTGGACAGGTCCTACGAGCAGTACTTC. This gives the protein CASSLDRSYEQYF.

The rearrangement joins TRBV30 to TRBJ2-1; TRBD2 agrees at 8 bases. J was trimmed by 2 bases and V by 4 bases; bases with no gene match: 7. The CDR3 runs 15 residues. CDR1 GTSNPN and CDR2 SVGIG come from the germline V gene (reference sequence). The CDR3 region is CAWTRTGGAYNEQFF. In nucleotides, the CDR3 is TGTGCCTGGACCAGGACGGGGGGGGCCTACAATGAGCAGTTCTTC.

About this clone itself: Other DNA variants within this sample encode the same CDR3. The V gene is TRBV5-1, the J gene TRBJ2-7; possible D gene TRBD2, 5 bases. Germline V CDR1 and CDR2: SGHRS, YFSETQ. Deletions cut 2 bases from V and 1 base from J, with 10 bases between. The CDR3 extends over 14 amino acids. This CDR3 reads CASSFRTGSYEQYF. The CDR3 nucleotides read TGCGCCAGCAGCTTTAGGACTGGGTCCTACGAGCAGTACTTC.

The chain carries TRBV30 and TRBJ2-2; 16 bases align to TRBD2. Germline V CDR1 and CDR2: GTSNPN, SVGIG (reference sequence). The CDR3 is made up of 19 amino acids. With 2 bases clipped from V and 6 bases from J, the junction kept 12 bases outside the gene matches. The CDR3: CAWSIPGLAGGPMAGELFF. The DNA for the CDR3 is TGTGCCTGGAGTATACCGGGACTAGCGGGAGGGCCGATGGCCGGGGAGCTGTTTTTT.

The chain carries TRBV6-5 and TRBJ1-1, with D perhaps matching TRBD1 (5 bases). V was clipped by 6 bases and J by 10 bases, with 12 bases between them. Germline values: CDR1 MNHEY, CDR2 SVGAGI. This CDR3 comprises 11 residues. The CDR3 coding sequence is TGTGCCAGCAGAAGCGGGGGGGGAGCTTTCTTT. This translates into CASRSGGGAFF.

The V call is TRBV6-1, the J call TRBJ2-7, with TRBD1 as a possible D gene (5 bases). The CDR3 is 13 amino acids. With 4 bases removed from V and 4 bases from J, the gap between germline ends came to 11 bases. Looked up from germline, CDR1 is MNHNS and CDR2 is SASEGT. For the CDR3, the DNA is TGTGCCAGCAGTGTAAGACAGACATACGAGCAGTACTTC. The encoded protein is CASSVRQTYEQYF.

The chain links TRBV5-4 to TRBJ2-7; 8 positions match TRBD1. The CDR3 length is 15 residues. Germline V gene data show CDR1 as SGHNT and CDR2 as YYREEE (reference sequence). V was pared by 4 bases and J by 6 bases, with 12 bases of the junction left unmatched. The CDR3 is CASSPVGQGPTEQYF. CDR3 coding DNA: TGTGCCAGCAGCCCGGTAGGACAGGGCCCGACCGAGCAGTACTTC.

The rearrangement links TRBV7-4 to TRBJ1-1; 9 bases match TRBD1. Losses at the gene ends were 5 bases for V and 7 bases for J; bases not matched to a gene: 8. From germline, CDR1 is SGHVT and CDR2 SQSDAQ. The CDR3 consists of 14 residues. CDR3 DNA sequence: TGTGCCAGCAGCCAGGACAGGGGATTCAGTGAAGCTTTCTTT. The encoded protein is CASSQDRGFSEAFF. The entire variable domain, with the rest obtained from reference TRBV7-4 and TRBJ1-1, is as follows: GAGVSQSPRYKVAKRGRDVALRCDSISGHVTLYWYRQTLGQGSEVLTYSQSDAQRDKSGRPSGRFSAERPERSVSTLKIQRTEQGDSAVYLCASSQDRGFSEAFFGQGTRLTVV.